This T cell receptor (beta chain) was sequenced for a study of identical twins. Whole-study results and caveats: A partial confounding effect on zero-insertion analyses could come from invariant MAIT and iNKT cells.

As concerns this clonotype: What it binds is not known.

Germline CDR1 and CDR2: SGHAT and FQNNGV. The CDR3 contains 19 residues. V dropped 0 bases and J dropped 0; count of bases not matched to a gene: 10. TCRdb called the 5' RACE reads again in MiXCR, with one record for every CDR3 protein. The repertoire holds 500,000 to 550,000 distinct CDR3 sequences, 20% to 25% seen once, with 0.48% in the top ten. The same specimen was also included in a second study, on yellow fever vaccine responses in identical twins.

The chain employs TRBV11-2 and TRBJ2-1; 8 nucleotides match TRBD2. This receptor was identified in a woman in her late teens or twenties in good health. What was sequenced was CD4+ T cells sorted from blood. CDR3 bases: TGTGCCAGCAGCTTAGATCTACCTGCGGGGGGCTACTCCTACAATGAGCAGTTCTTC. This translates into CASSLDLPAGGYSYNEQFF. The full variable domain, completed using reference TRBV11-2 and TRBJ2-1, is EAGVAQSPRYKIIEKRQSVAFWCNPISGHATLYWYQQILGQGPKLLIQFQNNGVVDDSQLPKDRFSAERLKGVDSTLKIQPAKLEDSAVYLCASSLDLPAGGYSYNEQFFGPGTRLTVL.